This T cell receptor (beta chain) is from a study of shared T cell receptors in the human thymus. Concerning this clone: The germline gene is not matched at one end of the junction; a read error may be the cause.

Profiled with immunoSEQ multiplex PCR; TCRdb holds only in-frame clones, not every one. The table includes hundreds of thousands of clones, approximately 87% detected once. The same data also went into a second study, on human thymus T cells. That source notes: It was healthy Finnish infants having corrective surgery for congenital heart defects who were the donors. Resected material from corrective heart surgery provided the thymus tissue analysed. Both thymic and peripheral blood repertoires showed apparently biased V and J usage. Related research has reported that thymic repertoires overlap highly among unrelated individuals.

The origin of this receptor is a boy under three years old with a congenital heart defect. The sequenced material came from thymocytes.

The CDR3 spells CASSEGTGYGHTF. CDR3 sequence (DNA): TGTGCCAGCAGTGAAGGGACAGGCTATGGCCACACCTTC. The V gene is TRBV6-4, the J gene TRBJ1-2; 8 bases line up with TRBD1. This CDR3 has 13 residues. CDR1 MRHNA and CDR2 SNTAGT come from the germline V gene.